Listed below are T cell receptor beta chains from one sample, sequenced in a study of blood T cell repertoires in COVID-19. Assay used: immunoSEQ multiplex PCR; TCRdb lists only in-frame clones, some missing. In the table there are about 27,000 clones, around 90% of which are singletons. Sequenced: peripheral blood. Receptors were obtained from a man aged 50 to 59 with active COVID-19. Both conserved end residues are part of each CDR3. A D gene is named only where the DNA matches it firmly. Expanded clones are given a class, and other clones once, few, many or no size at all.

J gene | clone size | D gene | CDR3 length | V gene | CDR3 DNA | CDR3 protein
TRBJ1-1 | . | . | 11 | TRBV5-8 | TGTGCCAGCAGCAGAAGACAGGAAGCTTTCTTT | CASSRRQEAFF
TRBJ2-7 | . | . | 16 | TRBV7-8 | TGTGCCAGCAGCTTAGTAGGGCAGGGGTCCCTCTACGAGCAGTACTTC | CASSLVGQGSLYEQYF
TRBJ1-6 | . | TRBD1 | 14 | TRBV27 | TGTGCCAGGCTTAACCGACAGGGAGAATCACCCCTCCACTTT | CARLNRQGESPLHF
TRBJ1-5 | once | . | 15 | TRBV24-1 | TGTGCCACCAGTGATCCTGACAGTCTTCATGGCTCCCAGCATTTT | CATSDPDSLHGSQHF
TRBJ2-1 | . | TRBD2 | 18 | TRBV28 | TGTGCCAGCAATTCCCTTTTCGTGGGGGGGAGCTCCTACAATGAGCAGTTCTTC | CASNSLFVGGSSYNEQFF
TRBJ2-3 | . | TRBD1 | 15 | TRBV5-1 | TGCGCCAGCAGCTCCGGGACAGGTAGCACAGATACGCAGTATTTT | CASSSGTGSTDTQYF
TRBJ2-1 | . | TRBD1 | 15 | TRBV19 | TGTGCCAGTAGTATAAGGGGACAGGGGATCCATGAGCAGTTCTTC | CASSIRGQGIHEQFF
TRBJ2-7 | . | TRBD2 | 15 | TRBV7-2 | TGTGCCAGCATCTGGAGAGTAGCGGGGCCCTACGAGCAGTACTTC | CASIWRVAGPYEQYF
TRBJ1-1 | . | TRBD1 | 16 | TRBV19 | TGTGCCAGTAGTCCCCTTTTGACAGGGATGAACACTGAAGCTTTCTTT | CASSPLLTGMNTEAFF
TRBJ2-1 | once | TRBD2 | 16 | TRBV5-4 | TGTGCCAGCAGCTTGGGCTCTAGCGGGTCTTACAATGAGCAGTTCTTC | CASSLGSSGSYNEQFF
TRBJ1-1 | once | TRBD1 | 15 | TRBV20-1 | TGCAGTGCTAGTAAAACGGGACAGGTAAACACTGAAGCTTTCTTT | CSASKTGQVNTEAFF
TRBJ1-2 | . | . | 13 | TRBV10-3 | TGTGCCACCGGCGGGTCAGCTAACTATGGCTACACCTTC | CATGGSANYGYTF
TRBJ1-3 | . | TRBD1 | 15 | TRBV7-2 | TGTGCCAGCAGCTTAGACAGGGGGCCTGGAAACACCATATATTTT | CASSLDRGPGNTIYF
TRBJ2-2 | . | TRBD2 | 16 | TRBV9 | TGTGCCAGCAGCGTAGGGGGACTAGTTGTCGCCGGGGAGCTGTTTTTT | CASSVGGLVVAGELFF
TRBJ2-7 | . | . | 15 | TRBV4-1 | TGCGCCAGCAGCCAGGTAGGGCAGGGAATCGACGAGCAGTACTTC | CASSQVGQGIDEQYF